This T cell receptor beta chain is drawn from a study of blood T cell repertoires in COVID-19. Looking at the study overall: Material from acute and convalescent COVID-19 was sourced from the United States, Italy and Spain. PBMCs, B-cell-depleted T cells, or T cells were the source of the cDNA or gDNA that made up the material.

Authors' methods: How many nucleated cells were present was estimated from reference gene primer amplification. Using immunoSEQ multiplex PCR, the repertoire was profiled, and TCRdb retains in-frame clones only, with some absent. V and J calls and clone size follow that table, whereas D and trimming were derived from the DNA. The data show around 250,000 clones, approximately 84% seen once. This CDR3 spans 12 amino acids. Per the germline V gene, CDR1 is LGHDT and CDR2 is YNNKEL (reference sequence). V was cut by 0 bases and J by 10 bases, with 9 bases left in between. The material sequenced was peripheral blood. The TCR was taken from a woman of 80 years or more with acute or convalescent COVID-19. The J gene is TRBJ1-2, the V gene TRBV3-1 (or the pseudogene TRBV3-2); D is unresolved. The CDR3 reads CASSQEPRAYTF. The CDR3 DNA follows: TGTGCCAGCAGCCAAGAACCGAGAGCCTACACCTTC.